This section outlines one T cell receptor (beta chain) sequence together with its context. The antigen is not known. Data came from immunoSEQ multiplex PCR; TCRdb stores just in-frame clones and leaves some out. The sample lists over 150,000 clones, around 94% occurring once. The data originate from a study of T cell responses to AZD1222 COVID-19 vaccine. Study-level results: Nearly half of the spike-specific TCRs reportedly recognize variant regions that carry no mutations.

The CDR3 is 13 residues long. CDR1 is SGHNT and CDR2 is YYREEE in the germline V gene (reference sequence). V was shortened by 7 bases and J by 4 bases, with 14 bases between the two germline ends. The chain couples TRBV5-4 to TRBJ1-2; weak D call: TRBD1 (5 bases). This material consisted of peripheral blood, taken 28 days after the second AZD1222 dose. The receptor's source is an adult who received the AZD1222 COVID-19 vaccine. CDR3 residues: CASETRGIYGYTF. In nucleotides, the CDR3 is TGTGCCAGCGAAACGAGGGGAATCTATGGCTACACCTTC. Full variable domain (missing parts from reference TRBV5-4 and TRBJ1-2): ETGVTQSPTHLIKTRGQQVTLRCSSQSGHNTVSWYQQALGQGPQFIFQYYREEENGRGNFPPRFSGLQFPNYSSELNVNALELDDSALYLCASETRGIYGYTFGSGTRLTVV.